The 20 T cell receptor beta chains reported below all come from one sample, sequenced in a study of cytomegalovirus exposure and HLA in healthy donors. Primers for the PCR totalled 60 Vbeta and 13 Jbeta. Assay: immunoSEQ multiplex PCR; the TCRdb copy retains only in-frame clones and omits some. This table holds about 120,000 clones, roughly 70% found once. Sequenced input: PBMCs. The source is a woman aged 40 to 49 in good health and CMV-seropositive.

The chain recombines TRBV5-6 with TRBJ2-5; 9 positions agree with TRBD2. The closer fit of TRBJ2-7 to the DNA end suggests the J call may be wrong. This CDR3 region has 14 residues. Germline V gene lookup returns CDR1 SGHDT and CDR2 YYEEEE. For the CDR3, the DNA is TGTGCCAGCAGCCCTAGCGGGAATTTCGACGAGCAGTACTTC. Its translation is CASSPSGNFDEQYF.

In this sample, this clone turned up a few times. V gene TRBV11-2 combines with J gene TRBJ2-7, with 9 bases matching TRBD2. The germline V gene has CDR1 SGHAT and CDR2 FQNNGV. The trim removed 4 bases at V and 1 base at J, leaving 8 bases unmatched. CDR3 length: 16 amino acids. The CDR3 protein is CASSSPPGLASYEQYF. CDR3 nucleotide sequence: TGTGCCAGCAGCTCCCCCCCGGGACTAGCATCCTACGAGCAGTACTTC. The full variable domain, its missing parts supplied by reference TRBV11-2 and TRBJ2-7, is EAGVAQSPRYKIIEKRQSVAFWCNPISGHATLYWYQQILGQGPKLLIQFQNNGVVDDSQLPKDRFSAERLKGVDSTLKIQPAKLEDSAVYLCASSSPPGLASYEQYFGPGTRLTVT.

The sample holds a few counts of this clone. As DNA, the CDR3 is TGTGCCAGCAGCCCCGGGACTAGGGCCGGGACCCAGTACTTC. Translation: CASSPGTRAGTQYF. The V gene is TRBV7-3, the J gene TRBJ2-5, with 8 nucleotides matching TRBD2. The germline V gene encodes CDR1 SGHTA and CDR2 FQGTGA. The CDR3 extends over 14 amino acids. V shed 5 bases and J 7 bases; nucleotides not matched to a gene: 9.

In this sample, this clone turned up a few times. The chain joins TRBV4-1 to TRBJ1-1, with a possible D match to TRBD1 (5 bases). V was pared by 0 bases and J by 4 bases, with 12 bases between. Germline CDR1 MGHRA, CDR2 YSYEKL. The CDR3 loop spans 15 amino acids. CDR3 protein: CASSQDQGWATEAFF. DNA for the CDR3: TGCGCCAGCAGCCAAGATCAGGGTTGGGCCACTGAAGCTTTCTTT.

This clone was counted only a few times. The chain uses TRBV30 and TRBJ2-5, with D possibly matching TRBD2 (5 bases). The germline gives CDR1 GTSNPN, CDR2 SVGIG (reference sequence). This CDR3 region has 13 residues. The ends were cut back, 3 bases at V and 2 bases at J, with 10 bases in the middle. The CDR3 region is CAWSHSGQETQYF. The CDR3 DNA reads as TGTGCCTGGAGCCACTCGGGGCAAGAGACCCAGTACTTC.

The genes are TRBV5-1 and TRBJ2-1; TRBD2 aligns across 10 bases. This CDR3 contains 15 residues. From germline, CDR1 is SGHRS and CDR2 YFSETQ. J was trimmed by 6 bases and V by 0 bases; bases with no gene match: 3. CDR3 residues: CASSLAAGGSNEQFF. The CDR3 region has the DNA TGCGCCAGCAGCTTGGCAGCGGGGGGGAGCAATGAGCAGTTCTTC. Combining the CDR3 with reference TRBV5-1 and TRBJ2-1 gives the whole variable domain KAGVTQTPRYLIKTRGQQVTLSCSPISGHRSVSWYQQTPGQGLQFLFEYFSETQRNKGNFPGRFSGRQFSNSRSEMNVSTLELGDSALYLCASSLAAGGSNEQFFGPGTRLTVL.

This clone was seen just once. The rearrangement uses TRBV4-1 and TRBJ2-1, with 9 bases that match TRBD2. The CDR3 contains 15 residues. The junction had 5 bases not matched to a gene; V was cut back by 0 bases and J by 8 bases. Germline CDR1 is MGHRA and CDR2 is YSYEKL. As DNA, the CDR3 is TGCGCCAGCAGCCAAGATGGTAGCGGGAGAGATGAGCAGTTCTTC. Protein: CASSQDGSGRDEQFF.

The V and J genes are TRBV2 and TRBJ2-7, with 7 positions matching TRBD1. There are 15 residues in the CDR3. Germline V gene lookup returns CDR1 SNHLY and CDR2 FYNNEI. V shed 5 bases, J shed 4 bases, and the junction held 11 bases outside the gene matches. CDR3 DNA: TGTGCCAGCAGTCTAGAGGGACAGAGTTTATACGAGCAGTACTTC. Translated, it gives CASSLEGQSLYEQYF.

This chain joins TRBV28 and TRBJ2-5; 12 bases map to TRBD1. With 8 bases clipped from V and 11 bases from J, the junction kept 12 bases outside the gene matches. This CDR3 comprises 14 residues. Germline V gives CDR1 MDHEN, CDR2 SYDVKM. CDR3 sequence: CASLPGQGAGEQYF. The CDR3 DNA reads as TGTGCCAGCCTGCCGGGACAGGGGGCGGGTGAGCAGTACTTC.

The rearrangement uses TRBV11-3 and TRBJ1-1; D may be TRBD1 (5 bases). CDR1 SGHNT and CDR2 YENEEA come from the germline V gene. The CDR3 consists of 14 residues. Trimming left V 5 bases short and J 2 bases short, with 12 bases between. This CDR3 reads CASSTGPSNTEAFF. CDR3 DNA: TGTGCCAGCAGCACAGGACCTTCAAACACTGAAGCTTTCTTT.

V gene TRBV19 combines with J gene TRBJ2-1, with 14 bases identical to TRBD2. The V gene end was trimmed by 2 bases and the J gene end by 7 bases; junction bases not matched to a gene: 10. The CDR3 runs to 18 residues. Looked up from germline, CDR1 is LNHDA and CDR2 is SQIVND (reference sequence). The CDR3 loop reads CASSITATSGRAGNEQFF. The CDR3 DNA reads TGTGCCAGTAGTATAACAGCGACTAGCGGGAGGGCCGGTAATGAGCAGTTCTTC.

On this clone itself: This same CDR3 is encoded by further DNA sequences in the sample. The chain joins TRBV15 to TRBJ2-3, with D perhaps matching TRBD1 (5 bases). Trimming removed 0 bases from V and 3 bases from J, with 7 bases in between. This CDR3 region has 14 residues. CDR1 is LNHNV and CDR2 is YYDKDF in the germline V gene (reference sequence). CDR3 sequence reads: CATSREGRTDTQYF. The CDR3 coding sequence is TGTGCCACCAGCAGAGAGGGGCGGACAGATACGCAGTATTTT.

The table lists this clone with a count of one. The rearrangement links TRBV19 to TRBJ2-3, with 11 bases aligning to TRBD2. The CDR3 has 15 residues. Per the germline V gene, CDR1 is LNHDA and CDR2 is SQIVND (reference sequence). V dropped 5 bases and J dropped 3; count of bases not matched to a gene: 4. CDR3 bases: TGTGCCAGTAGTCCGTGGACTAGCGGGACAGATACGCAGTATTTT. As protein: CASSPWTSGTDTQYF.

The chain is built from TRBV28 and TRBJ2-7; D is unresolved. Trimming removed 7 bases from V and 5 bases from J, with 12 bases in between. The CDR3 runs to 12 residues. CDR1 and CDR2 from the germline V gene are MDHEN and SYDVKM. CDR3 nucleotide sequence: TGTGCCAGCACCTCGGAGCGCCACGAGCAGTACTTC. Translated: CASTSERHEQYF.

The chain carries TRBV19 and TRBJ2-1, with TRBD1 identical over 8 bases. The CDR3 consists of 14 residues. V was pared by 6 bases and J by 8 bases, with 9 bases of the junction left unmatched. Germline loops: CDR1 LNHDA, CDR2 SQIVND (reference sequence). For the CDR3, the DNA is TGTGCCAGTAGCGGACAGGGAATCGTGGATGAGCAGTTCTTC. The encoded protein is CASSGQGIVDEQFF.

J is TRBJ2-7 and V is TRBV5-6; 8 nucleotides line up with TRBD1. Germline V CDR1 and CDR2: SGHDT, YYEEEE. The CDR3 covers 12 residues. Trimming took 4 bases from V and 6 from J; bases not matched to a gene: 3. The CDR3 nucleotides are TGTGCCAGCAGCCTGACAGGGGCCGAGCAGTACTTC. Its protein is CASSLTGAEQYF.

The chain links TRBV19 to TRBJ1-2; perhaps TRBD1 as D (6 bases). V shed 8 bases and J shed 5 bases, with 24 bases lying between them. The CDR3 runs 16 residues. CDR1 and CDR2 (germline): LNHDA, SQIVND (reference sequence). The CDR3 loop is CASSISTGSGLYGYTF. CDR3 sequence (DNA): TGTGCCAGTTCTATTTCGACAGGTTCGGGCCTATATGGCTACACCTTC.

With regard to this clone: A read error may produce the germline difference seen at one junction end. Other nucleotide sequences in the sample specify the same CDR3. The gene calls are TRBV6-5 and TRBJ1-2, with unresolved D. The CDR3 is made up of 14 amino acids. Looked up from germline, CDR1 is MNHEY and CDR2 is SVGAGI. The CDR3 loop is CASSPPRANYGYTF. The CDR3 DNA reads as TGCGCCAGCAGCCCCCCTCGGGCTAACTATGGCTACACCTTC.

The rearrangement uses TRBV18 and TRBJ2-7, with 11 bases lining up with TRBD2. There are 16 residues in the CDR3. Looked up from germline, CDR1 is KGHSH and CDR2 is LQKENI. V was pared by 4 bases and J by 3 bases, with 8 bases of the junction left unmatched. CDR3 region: CASSRGGTSGLYEQYF. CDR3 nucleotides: TGTGCCAGCTCACGAGGCGGGACTAGCGGACTCTACGAGCAGTACTTC. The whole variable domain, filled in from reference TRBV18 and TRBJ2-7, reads NAGVMQNPRHLVRRRGQEARLRCSPMKGHSHVYWYRQLPEEGLKFMVYLQKENIIDESGMPKERFSAEFPKEGPSILRIQQVVRGDSAAYFCASSRGGTSGLYEQYFGPGTRLTVT.

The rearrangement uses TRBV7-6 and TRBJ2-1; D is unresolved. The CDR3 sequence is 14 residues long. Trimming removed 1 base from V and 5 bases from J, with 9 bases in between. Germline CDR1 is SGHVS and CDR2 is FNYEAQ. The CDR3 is CASSLDRVHNEQFF. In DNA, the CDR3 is TGTGCCAGCAGCTTAGATCGGGTCCACAATGAGCAGTTCTTC.